This T cell receptor (beta chain) was obtained from a study of blood T cell repertoires in COVID-19. Study context: Sites in the United States, Italy and Spain provided acute and convalescent COVID-19 samples.

Per the original data handling: Reference gene primer amplification gave nucleated cell count estimates. TCRdb's table, derived via immunoSEQ multiplex PCR, lists solely in-frame clones and lacks some. That table supplies the V and J calls and clone size; D and trimming were determined from the DNA. The sample has around 300,000 clones; 80% to 90% are singletons. Those who participated ranged in age from roughly 18 to 100 years and resided in 24 US areas. Recovered Cohort 3 donors showed two negative PCRs, clearance, or symptom resolution. This CDR3 contains 16 residues. V shed 3 bases and J 8 bases; nucleotides not matched to a gene: 9. Looked up from germline, CDR1 is SGHNT and CDR2 is YYREEE (reference sequence).

The chain uses TRBV5-4 and TRBJ1-6, with 9 bases aligning to TRBD1. Sequences were obtained from PBMCs or T cells enriched from blood (not recorded which). This receptor was obtained from a woman in her late teens or twenties who had recovered from COVID-19. CDR3 amino acids: CASSSTGGQRDSPLHF. The CDR3 coding sequence is TGTGCCAGCAGCTCCACAGGGGGCCAGAGAGATTCACCCCTCCACTTT.